What follows are 9 T cell receptor beta chains derived from one specimen sequenced in a study of cytomegalovirus exposure and HLA in healthy donors. Amplification used 60 Vbeta primers and 13 Jbeta primers. The data were produced by immunoSEQ multiplex PCR, yet TCRdb's version contains in-frame clones alone and is incomplete. There are approximately 79,000 clones in the sample; roughly 72% occur only once, and over 7.5% lies in the top ten. The specimen sequenced was PBMCs. These receptors all come from a man in his forties in good health and CMV-seropositive.

In DNA form, the CDR3 reads TGTGCCTGGAGTGTGAGGGGGGGCCGCGATACGCAGTATTTT. It yields the protein CAWSVRGGRDTQYF. The rearrangement joins TRBV30 to TRBJ2-3; maybe TRBD2 (7 bases). The CDR3 is 14 amino acids. Trimming shortened V by 0 bases and J by 6 bases, and 13 bases separated the two germline ends. CDR1 and CDR2 from the germline V gene are GTSNPN and SVGIG (reference sequence). Looking up the rest from reference TRBV30 and TRBJ2-3 gives the full variable domain: SQTIHQWPATLVQPVGSPLSLECTVEGTSNPNLYWYRQAAGRGLQLLFYSVGIGQISSEVPQNLSASRPQDRQFILSSKKLLLSDSGFYLCAWSVRGGRDTQYFGPGTRLTVL.

The chain joins TRBV27 to TRBJ2-7; possibly TRBD2 for D (6 bases). This CDR3 comprises 14 residues. V was clipped by 2 bases and J by 7 bases, with 15 bases between them. Per the germline V gene, CDR1 is MNHEY and CDR2 is SMNVEV (reference sequence). Here the CDR3 DNA reads TGTGCCAGCAGTTTAATTTCGCGGGAAGATGAGCAGTACTTC. Its translation: CASSLISREDEQYF.

The chain couples TRBV6-1 to TRBJ1-5; 8 nucleotides line up with TRBD1. The germline gives CDR1 MNHNS, CDR2 SASEGT. The CDR3 is 20 residues long. V shed 1 base and J 1 base; nucleotides not matched to a gene: 15. CDR3 amino acids: CASSEDWAGGFKGSNQPQHF. In nucleotides, the CDR3 is TGTGCCAGCAGTGAAGACTGGGCAGGGGGCTTCAAAGGGAGCAATCAGCCCCAGCATTTT.

The chain is built from TRBV5-1 and TRBJ2-5; TRBD2 matches at 12 bases. The V and J ends lost 4 bases and 0 bases, in that order; junction bases with no gene match: 4. The CDR3 runs 16 residues. Germline CDR1 SGHRS, CDR2 YFSETQ. CDR3 DNA sequence: TGCGCCAGCAGCACAGGACTAGCGGGATACCAAGAGACCCAGTACTTC. This codes for CASSTGLAGYQETQYF.

This chain links TRBV11-2 with TRBJ2-7; the match to TRBD2 covers 8 bases. The V and J ends lost 5 bases and 4 bases, in that order; junction bases with no gene match: 16. Germline V gene lookup returns CDR1 SGHAT and CDR2 FQNNGV. The CDR3 totals 17 residues. The CDR3 protein is CASSPLNRREAGYEQYF. CDR3 DNA sequence: TGTGCCAGCAGCCCCTTGAATCGGCGGGAGGCTGGGTACGAGCAGTACTTC.

V and J are TRBV21-1 and TRBJ2-7; the table calls TRBD1, which could not be checked here. TRBV21-1 counts as a pseudogene. The CDR3 covers 16 residues. Here the CDR3 reads CASTPSRGVIRYEQYF. Written as DNA, the CDR3 is TGTGCCAGCACCCCAAGCAGGGGGGTAATCCGATACGAGCAGTACTTC.

The chain joins TRBV10-1 to TRBJ1-3; no clear D. The CDR3 is 13 residues long. V lost 7 bases and J 4 bases, leaving 11 bases between the germline ends. From germline, CDR1 is WNHNN and CDR2 SYGVQD (reference sequence). The CDR3 protein is CASTGVVGNTIYF. In DNA form, the CDR3 reads TGCGCCAGCACCGGAGTCGTAGGAAACACCATATATTTT.

A few counts support this clone. The genes are TRBV19 and TRBJ2-6; 10 positions agree with TRBD1. This CDR3 contains 19 residues. With V trimmed by 2 bases and J by 2 bases, 9 bases remained unmatched. Per the germline V gene, CDR1 is LNHDA and CDR2 is SQIVND (reference sequence). The DNA of the CDR3 is TGTGCCAGTAGTATACCCCAAGGACAGGGGGAAGCTGGGGCCAACGTCCTGACTTTC. Protein sequence: CASSIPQGQGEAGANVLTF.

The V and J genes are TRBV7-9 and TRBJ2-2, with TRBD1 as a possible D gene (5 bases). Trimming removed 5 bases at V and 4 bases at J, with 20 bases between. The length of the CDR3 is 17 residues. From germline, CDR1 is SEHNR and CDR2 FQNEAQ (reference sequence). CDR3 amino acids: CASSPRRGGSSTGELFF. CDR3 bases: TGTGCCAGCAGCCCGCGTAGGGGTGGAAGCAGCACCGGGGAGCTGTTTTTT. Variable domain in full (rest from reference TRBV7-9 and TRBJ2-2): DTGVSQNPRHKITKRGQNVTFRCDPISEHNRLYWYRQTLGQGPEFLTYFQNEAQLEKSRLLSDRFSAERPKGSFSTLEIQRTEQGDSAMYLCASSPRRGGSSTGELFFGEGSRLTVL.